This T cell receptor (beta chain) was captured in a study of blood T cell repertoires in COVID-19. Study-level information: T cells, B-cell-depleted T cells, or PBMCs provided the cDNA or gDNA that served as material.

Assay: immunoSEQ multiplex PCR; the TCRdb copy retains only in-frame clones and omits some. The sample yields about 310,000 clones, more than 75% seen once. The CDR3 runs 15 residues. Germline CDR1 and CDR2: MNHEY and SVGAGI. With 0 bases removed from V and 8 bases from J, the gap between germline ends came to 16 bases. The material sequenced was peripheral blood. This sequence originates from a man aged 45-65 years with active or convalescent COVID-19. This chain links TRBV6-5 with TRBJ1-2; no reliable D call. The CDR3 loop reads CASSYSGSRPGGYTF. The CDR3 DNA is TGTGCCAGCAGTTACTCTGGGAGTCGGCCGGGGGGCTACACCTTC.